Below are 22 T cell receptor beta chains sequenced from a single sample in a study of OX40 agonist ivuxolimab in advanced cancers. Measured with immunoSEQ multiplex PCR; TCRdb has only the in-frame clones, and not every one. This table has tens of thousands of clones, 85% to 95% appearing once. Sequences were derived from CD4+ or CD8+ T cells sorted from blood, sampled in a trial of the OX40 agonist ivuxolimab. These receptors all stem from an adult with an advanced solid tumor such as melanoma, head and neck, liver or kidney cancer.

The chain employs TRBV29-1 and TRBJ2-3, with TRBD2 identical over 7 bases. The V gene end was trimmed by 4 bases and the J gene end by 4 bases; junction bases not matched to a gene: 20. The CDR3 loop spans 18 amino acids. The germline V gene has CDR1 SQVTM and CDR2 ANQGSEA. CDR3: CSVGFIDRAGALPDTQYF. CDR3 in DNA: TGCAGCGTTGGGTTCATCGATCGGGCGGGAGCGCTCCCAGATACGCAGTATTTT.

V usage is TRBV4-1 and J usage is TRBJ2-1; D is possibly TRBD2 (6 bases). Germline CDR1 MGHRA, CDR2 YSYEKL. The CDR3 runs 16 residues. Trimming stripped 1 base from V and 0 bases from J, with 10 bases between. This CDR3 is CASSQVSSGSYNEQFF. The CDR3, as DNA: TGCGCCAGCAGCCAAGTAAGTAGCGGCTCCTACAATGAGCAGTTCTTC.

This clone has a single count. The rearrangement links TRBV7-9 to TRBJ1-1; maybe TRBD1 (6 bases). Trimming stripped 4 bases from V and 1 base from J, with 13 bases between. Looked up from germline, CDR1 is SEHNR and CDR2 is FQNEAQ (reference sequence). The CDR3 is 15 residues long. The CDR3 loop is CASSSIGGANTEAFF. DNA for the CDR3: TGTGCCAGCAGCTCGATCGGGGGGGCGAACACTGAAGCTTTCTTT.

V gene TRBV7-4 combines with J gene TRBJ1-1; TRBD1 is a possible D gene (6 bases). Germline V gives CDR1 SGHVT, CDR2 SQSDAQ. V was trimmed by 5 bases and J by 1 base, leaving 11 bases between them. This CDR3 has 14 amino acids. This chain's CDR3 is CASSPLQGNTEAFF. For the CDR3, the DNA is TGTGCCAGCAGCCCATTACAGGGGAACACTGAAGCTTTCTTT. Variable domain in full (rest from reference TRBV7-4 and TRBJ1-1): GAGVSQSPRYKVAKRGRDVALRCDSISGHVTLYWYRQTLGQGSEVLTYSQSDAQRDKSGRPSGRFSAERPERSVSTLKIQRTEQGDSAVYLCASSPLQGNTEAFFGQGTRLTVV.

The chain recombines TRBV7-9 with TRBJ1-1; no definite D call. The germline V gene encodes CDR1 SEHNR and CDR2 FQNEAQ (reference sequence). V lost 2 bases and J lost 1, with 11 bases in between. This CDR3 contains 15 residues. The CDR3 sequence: CASSLFEQKNTEAFF. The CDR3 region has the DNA TGTGCCAGCAGCTTATTCGAACAGAAGAACACTGAAGCTTTCTTT.

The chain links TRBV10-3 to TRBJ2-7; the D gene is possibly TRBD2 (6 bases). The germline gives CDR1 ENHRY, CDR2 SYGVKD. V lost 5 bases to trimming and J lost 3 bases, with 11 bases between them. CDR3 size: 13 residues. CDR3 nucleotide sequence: TGTGCCATCAGTCAGGGAGGCGGCTACGAGCAGTACTTC. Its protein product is CAISQGGGYEQYF.

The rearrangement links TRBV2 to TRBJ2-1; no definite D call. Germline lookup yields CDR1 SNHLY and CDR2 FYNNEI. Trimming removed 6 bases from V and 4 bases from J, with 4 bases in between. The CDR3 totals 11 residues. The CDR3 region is CASSEYNEQFF. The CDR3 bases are TGTGCCAGCAGCGAATACAATGAGCAGTTCTTC.

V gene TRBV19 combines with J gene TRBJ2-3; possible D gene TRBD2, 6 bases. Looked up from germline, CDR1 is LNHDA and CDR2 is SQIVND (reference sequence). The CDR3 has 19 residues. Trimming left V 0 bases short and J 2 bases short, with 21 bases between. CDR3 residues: CASSIDSGTGFSFTDTQYF. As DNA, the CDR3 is TGTGCCAGTAGTATAGATTCGGGGACTGGGTTCTCTTTCACAGATACGCAGTATTTT.

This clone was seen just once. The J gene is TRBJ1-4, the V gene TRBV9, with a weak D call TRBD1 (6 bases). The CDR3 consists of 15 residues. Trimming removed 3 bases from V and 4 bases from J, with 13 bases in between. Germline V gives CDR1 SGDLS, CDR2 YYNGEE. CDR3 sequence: CASSAHGQSNEKLFF. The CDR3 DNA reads TGTGCCAGCAGCGCCCACGGACAGAGTAATGAAAAACTGTTTTTT.

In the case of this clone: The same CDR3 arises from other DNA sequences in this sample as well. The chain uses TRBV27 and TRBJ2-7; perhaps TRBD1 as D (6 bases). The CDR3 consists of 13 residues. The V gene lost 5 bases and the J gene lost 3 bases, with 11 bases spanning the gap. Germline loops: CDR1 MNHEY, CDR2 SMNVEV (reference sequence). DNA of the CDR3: TGTGCCAGCAGTCCAGGGACAAGCTACGAGCAGTACTTC. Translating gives CASSPGTSYEQYF.

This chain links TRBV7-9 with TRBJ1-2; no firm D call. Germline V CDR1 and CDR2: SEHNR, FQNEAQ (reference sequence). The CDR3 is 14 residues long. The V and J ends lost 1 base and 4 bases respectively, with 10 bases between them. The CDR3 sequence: CASSLEEATYGYTF. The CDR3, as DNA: TGTGCCAGCAGCTTAGAAGAGGCCACCTATGGCTACACCTTC.

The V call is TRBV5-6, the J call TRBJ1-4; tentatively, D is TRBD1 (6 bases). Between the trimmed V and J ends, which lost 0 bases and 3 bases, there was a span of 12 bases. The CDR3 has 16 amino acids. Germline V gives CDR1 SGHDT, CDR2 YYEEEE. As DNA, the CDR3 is TGTGCCAGCAGCTTGGGGACAGAAGGCCCTAATGAAAAACTGTTTTTT. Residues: CASSLGTEGPNEKLFF.

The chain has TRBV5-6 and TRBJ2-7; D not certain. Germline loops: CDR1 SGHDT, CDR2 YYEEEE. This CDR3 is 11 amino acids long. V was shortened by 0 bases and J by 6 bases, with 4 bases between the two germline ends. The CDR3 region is CASSLVSEQYF. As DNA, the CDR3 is TGTGCCAGCAGCTTGGTGTCCGAGCAGTACTTC.

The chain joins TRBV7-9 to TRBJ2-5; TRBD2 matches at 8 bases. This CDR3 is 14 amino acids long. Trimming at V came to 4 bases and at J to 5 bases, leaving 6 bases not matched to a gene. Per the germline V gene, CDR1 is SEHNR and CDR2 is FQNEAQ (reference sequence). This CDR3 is CASSSGLDMETQYF. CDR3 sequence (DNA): TGTGCCAGCAGCTCGGGACTAGATATGGAGACCCAGTACTTC.

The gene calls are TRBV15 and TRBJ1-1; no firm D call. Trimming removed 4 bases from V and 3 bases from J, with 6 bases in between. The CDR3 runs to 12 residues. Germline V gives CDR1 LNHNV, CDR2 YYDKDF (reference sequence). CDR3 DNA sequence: TGTGCCACCAGCATGATTGACACTGAAGCTTTCTTT. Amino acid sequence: CATSMIDTEAFF.

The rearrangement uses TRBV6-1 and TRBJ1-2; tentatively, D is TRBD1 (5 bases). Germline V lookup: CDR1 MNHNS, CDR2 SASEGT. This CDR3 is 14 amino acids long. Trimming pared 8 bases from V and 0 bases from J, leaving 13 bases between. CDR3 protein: CASLEWGANYGYTF. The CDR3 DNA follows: TGTGCCAGCCTGGAATGGGGGGCTAACTATGGCTACACCTTC.

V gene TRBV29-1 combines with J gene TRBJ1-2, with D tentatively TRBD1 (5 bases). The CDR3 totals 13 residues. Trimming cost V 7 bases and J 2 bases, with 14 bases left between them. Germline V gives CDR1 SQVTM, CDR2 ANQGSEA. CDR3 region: CSARGETNYGYTF. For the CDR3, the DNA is TGCAGCGCCCGGGGCGAGACAAACTATGGCTACACCTTC.

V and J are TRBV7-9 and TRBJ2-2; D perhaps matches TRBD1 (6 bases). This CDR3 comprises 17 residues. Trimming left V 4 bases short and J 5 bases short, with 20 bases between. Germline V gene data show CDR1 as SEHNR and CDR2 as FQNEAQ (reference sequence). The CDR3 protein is CASSSEAGVVSTGELFF. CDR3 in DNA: TGTGCCAGCAGCTCTGAGGCAGGGGTTGTCTCTACCGGGGAGCTGTTTTTT.

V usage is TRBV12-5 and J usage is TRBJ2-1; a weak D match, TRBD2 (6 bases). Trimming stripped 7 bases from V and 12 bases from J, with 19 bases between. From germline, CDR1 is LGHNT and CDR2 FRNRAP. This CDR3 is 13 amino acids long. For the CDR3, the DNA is TGTGCTAGTGCTCCTTCCGGGGGTATCGGGCAGTTCTTC. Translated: CASAPSGGIGQFF. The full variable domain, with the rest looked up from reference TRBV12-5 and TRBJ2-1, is DARVTQTPRHKVTEMGQEVTMRCQPILGHNTVFWYRQTMMQGLELLAYFRNRAPLDDSGMPKDRFSAEMPDATLATLKIQPSEPRDSAVYFCASAPSGGIGQFFGPGTRLTVL.

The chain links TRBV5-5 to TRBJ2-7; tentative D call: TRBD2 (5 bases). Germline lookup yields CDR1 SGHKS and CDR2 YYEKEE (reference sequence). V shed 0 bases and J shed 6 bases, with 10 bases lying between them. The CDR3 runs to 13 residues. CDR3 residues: CASSLGTRLEQYF. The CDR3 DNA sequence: TGTGCCAGCAGCTTGGGTACTAGACTCGAGCAGTACTTC.

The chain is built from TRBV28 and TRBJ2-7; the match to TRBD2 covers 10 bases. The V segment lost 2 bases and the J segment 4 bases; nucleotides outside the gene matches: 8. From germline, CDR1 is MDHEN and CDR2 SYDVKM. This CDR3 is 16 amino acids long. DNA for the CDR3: TGTGCCAGCAGTTTAATTCTAGCGGGAGAGTGGTACGAGCAGTACTTC. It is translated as CASSLILAGEWYEQYF.

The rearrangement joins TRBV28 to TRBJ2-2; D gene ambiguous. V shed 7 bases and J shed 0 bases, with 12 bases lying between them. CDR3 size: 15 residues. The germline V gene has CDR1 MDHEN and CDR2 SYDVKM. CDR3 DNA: TGTGCCAGCACTTCTTTCCTAGCGAACACCGGGGAGCTGTTTTTT. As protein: CASTSFLANTGELFF.